The entry that follows covers one T cell receptor (beta chain) sequence. The J segment lost 2 bases and the V segment lost 4 bases, leaving 4 bases of the junction unmatched. The CDR3 is made up of 14 amino acids. CDR1 SGHRS and CDR2 YFSETQ come from the germline V gene. Authors' analysis steps: The assay estimated nucleated cells by amplifying reference gene primers. Assay used: immunoSEQ multiplex PCR; TCRdb lists only in-frame clones, some missing. V and J calls and clone size are given by that table; D and trimming were obtained from the DNA. Of roughly 150,000 clones detected, almost 80% appear once; the ten largest clones hold approximately 11%. This specimen belongs to a study of blood T cell repertoires in COVID-19. Study-level information: Acute and convalescent COVID-19 specimens originated in the United States, Italy and Spain. Sources were T cells, B-cell-depleted T cells, or PBMCs; the material itself was cDNA or gDNA.

The chain joins TRBV5-1 to TRBJ2-3; 7 bases match TRBD1. The sequence came from a man aged 55 to 70 who had recovered from COVID-19. Input material: peripheral blood. The CDR3 loop reads CASSQGQFTDTQYF. The CDR3 DNA reads as TGCGCCAGCAGCCAGGGACAGTTCACAGATACGCAGTATTTT.